This T cell receptor beta chain was documented in a study of radiation and T cells in renal cell carcinoma. Notes on the study in general: In blood, top tumor clones expanded by 2 weeks, shrinking by 4.

Comment on this clone: Its antigen is currently unknown.

Profiled with immunoSEQ multiplex PCR; TCRdb holds only in-frame clones, not every one. Among around 70,000 clones listed, over 80% were seen once. V was cut by 3 bases and J by 6 bases, with 17 bases left in between. CDR1 is LNHDA, CDR2 SQIVND, per germline (reference sequence). The CDR3 runs 15 residues. Time point defined: blood 2 weeks post-SBRT. Treatment reported: 15 Gy SBRT to primary tumor, nephrectomy 4 weeks later. The V call is TRBV19, the J call TRBJ1-2, with unresolved D. Sample: blood, taken from a patient whose treatment included radiotherapy and nephrectomy. This sequence was found in a man between 60 and 70 years old with renal cell carcinoma. DNA of the CDR3: TGTGCCAGTAGTATCTCAAGACGGACCCTCGATGGCTACACCTTC. It specifies CASSISRRTLDGYTF.